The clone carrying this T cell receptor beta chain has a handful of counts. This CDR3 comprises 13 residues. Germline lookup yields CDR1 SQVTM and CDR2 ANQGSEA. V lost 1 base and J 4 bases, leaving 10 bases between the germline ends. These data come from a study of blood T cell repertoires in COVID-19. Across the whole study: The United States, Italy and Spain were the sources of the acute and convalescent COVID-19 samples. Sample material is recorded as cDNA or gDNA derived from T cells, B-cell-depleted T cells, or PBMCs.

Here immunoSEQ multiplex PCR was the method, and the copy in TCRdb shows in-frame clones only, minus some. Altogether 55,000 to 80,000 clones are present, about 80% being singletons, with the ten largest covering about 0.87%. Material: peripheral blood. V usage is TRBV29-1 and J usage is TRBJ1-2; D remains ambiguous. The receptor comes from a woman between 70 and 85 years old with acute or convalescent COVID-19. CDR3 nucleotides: TGCAGCGTTGAAGTGCCAGGCCTCTATGGCTACACCTTC. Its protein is CSVEVPGLYGYTF.